This T cell receptor beta chain was sequenced for a study of T cells in Graves' hyperthyroidism and ophthalmopathy. Across the whole study: At the time of initial diagnosis and before any treatment, peripheral blood was collected.

The study excluded patients with uncontrolled infection, other autoimmune disease, pregnancy or lactation. Fresh peripheral blood, roughly 9.6 ml, was the source of the PBMCs. The length of the CDR3 is 16 residues. Germline V gives CDR1 MNHNS, CDR2 SASEGT. The V gene lost 7 bases and the J gene lost 2 bases, with 17 bases spanning the gap. It was RNA transcripts that yielded the amplified TCR beta CDR3 regions. In the first-round RT-PCR of the TCR CDR3, the HTBI primer set was used. TCRdb re-derived calls from the multiplex PCR reads in MiXCR, one entry per CDR3 protein. Of hundreds of thousands of distinct CDR3 sequences in the sample, around 14% were seen once. This clonotype was counted many times. Its specificity is not known. Regarding the study as a whole: Ophthalmopathy got predicted by the model a median roughly six months before its onset.

The chain couples TRBV6-1 to TRBJ2-2, with D perhaps TRBD1 or TRBD2 (6 bases each). The clonotype comes from a woman aged 30 to 39 with Graves' hyperthyroidism that later progressed to Graves' ophthalmopathy. The sequenced sample was blood. In nucleotides, the CDR3 is TGTGCCAGCACCCAGGGGCTAGCGCTTAACACCGGGGAGCTGTTTTTT. Translating gives CASTQGLALNTGELFF.